The next 14 T cell receptor beta chains were all read from a single sample in a study of shared clonotypes between healthy human individuals. The repertoire was sequenced with immunoSEQ multiplex PCR; TCRdb's copy has only in-frame clones and lacks some. Of 500,000 to 650,000 clones detected, around three quarters appear once; the ten largest clones hold about 11%. The source material was PBMCs. Source of these receptors: a woman aged 35 to 49 in good health. Some clones in this sample may be carry-over from other donors' samples.

The chain is built from TRBV28 and TRBJ1-2; 8 bases are a match to TRBD1. Germline CDR1 and CDR2: MDHEN and SYDVKM. The ends lost 8 bases at V and 4 bases at J; junction bases unmatched: 12. The CDR3 is made up of 15 amino acids. The CDR3 DNA reads TGTGCCAGCGCGTCCTGGGACAGGAGTGTCTATGGCTACACCTTC. Residues: CASASWDRSVYGYTF.

The gene calls are TRBV19 and TRBJ2-6, with no clear D. Per the germline V gene, CDR1 is LNHDA and CDR2 is SQIVND (reference sequence). The CDR3 runs to 17 residues. V gave up 10 bases and J gave up 0 bases, with 19 bases separating them. The CDR3 here is CATSSLGKSSGANVLTF. Written as DNA, the CDR3 is TGTGCCACCTCGTCGTTAGGCAAGAGCTCTGGGGCCAACGTCCTGACTTTC.

The rearrangement joins TRBV27 to TRBJ2-7, with TRBD2 matching 10 bases. This CDR3 has 16 amino acids. The V segment lost 2 bases and the J segment 1 base; nucleotides outside the gene matches: 5. In germline, CDR1 is MNHEY, CDR2 SMNVEV (reference sequence). Here the CDR3 reads CASSLLAGVRSYEQYF. CDR3 nucleotides: TGTGCCAGCAGTTTACTAGCGGGAGTCCGTTCCTACGAGCAGTACTTC.

The chain is built from TRBV5-1 and TRBJ2-5, with D perhaps assigned TRBD1 or TRBD2 (6 bases each). Trimming cost V 4 bases and J 1 base, with 14 bases left between them. Germline-derived CDR1 and CDR2 are SGHRS and YFSETQ. The CDR3 extends over 15 amino acids. CDR3 sequence: CASSPEGGIQETQYF. The CDR3 nucleotides are TGCGCCAGCAGCCCGGAGGGGGGAATCCAAGAGACCCAGTACTTC.

The chain combines TRBV10-3 with TRBJ2-5, with D perhaps matching TRBD1 (5 bases). The germline gives CDR1 ENHRY, CDR2 SYGVKD. V shed 4 bases and J shed 3 bases, with 12 bases lying between them. CDR3 length: 14 residues. In DNA, the CDR3 is TGTGCCATCAGTGGGCACAGGTTCGAAGAGACCCAGTACTTC. This codes for CAISGHRFEETQYF.

The rearrangement uses TRBV7-2 and TRBJ2-3, with TRBD2 matching 8 bases. Trimming at V came to 4 bases and at J to 2 bases, leaving 11 bases not matched to a gene. The CDR3 loop spans 17 amino acids. Germline V gene data show CDR1 as SGHTA and CDR2 as FQGNSA. CDR3 sequence reads: CASSWESREDPTDTQYF. DNA of the CDR3: TGTGCCAGCAGCTGGGAGTCGCGGGAGGACCCCACAGATACGCAGTATTTT.

For this clone: Within the sample, other DNA sequences also encode this same CDR3. This rearrangement joins TRBV7-2 to TRBJ2-2; D gene uncertain. The CDR3 is 15 amino acids. Germline CDR1 reads SGHTA; CDR2 reads FQGNSA. Trimming took off 5 bases at V and 0 bases at J, with 10 bases between the two ends. The CDR3 loop reads CASSPNLANTGELFF. Here the CDR3 DNA reads TGTGCCAGCAGCCCGAATCTAGCGAACACCGGGGAGCTGTTTTTT.

This clone was observed once. This rearrangement joins TRBV7-9 to TRBJ2-3; D ambiguous. Trimming left V 5 bases short and J 1 base short, with 16 bases between. The germline V gene has CDR1 SEHNR and CDR2 FQNEAQ (reference sequence). The CDR3 is 16 amino acids. The CDR3 DNA follows: TGTGCCAGCAGCCAGCCCGCTGTTTGGTGCACAGATACGCAGTATTTT. It codes for CASSQPAVWCTDTQYF.

The CDR3 is CASSVGLAGSETQYF. DNA of the CDR3: TGTGCCAGCAGCGTAGGACTAGCGGGAAGTGAGACCCAGTACTTC. V and J are TRBV7-3 and TRBJ2-5, with 12 positions matching TRBD2. The CDR3 is 15 residues long. The germline gives CDR1 SGHTA, CDR2 FQGTGA. V shed 5 bases, J shed 5 bases, and the junction held 6 bases outside the gene matches.

The gene calls are TRBV28 and TRBJ2-5; 7 bases align to TRBD2. Trimming removed 3 bases from V and 4 bases from J; junction bases left unmatched: 11. The CDR3 loop spans 16 amino acids. From germline, CDR1 is MDHEN and CDR2 SYDVKM. The CDR3 sequence is CASSFRLREMGETQYF. The CDR3 DNA sequence: TGTGCCAGCAGTTTTCGGTTGCGGGAGATGGGAGAGACCCAGTACTTC.

The chain is built from TRBV7-2 and TRBJ1-1; no definite D call. The CDR3 covers 13 residues. Looked up from germline, CDR1 is SGHTA and CDR2 is FQGNSA. With 11 bases removed from V and 8 bases from J, the gap between germline ends came to 21 bases. CDR3 amino acids: CAARLLDENEAFF. The DNA of the CDR3 is TGTGCCGCCCGGTTATTAGACGAAAACGAAGCTTTCTTT.

V gene TRBV9 combines with J gene TRBJ1-4; 9 bases fit TRBD1. The V gene end was trimmed by 4 bases and the J gene end by 7 bases; junction bases not matched to a gene: 8. Germline V lookup: CDR1 SGDLS, CDR2 YYNGEE. The CDR3 covers 15 residues. CDR3 sequence: CASSPTGTGSEKLFF. CDR3 nucleotides: TGTGCCAGCAGCCCCACAGGGACAGGGTCTGAAAAACTGTTTTTT.

The chain's CDR3 is CASSVVVGGTQYF. The CDR3 region has the DNA TGTGCCAGCAGCGTAGTAGTGGGGGGGACCCAGTACTTC. This rearrangement joins TRBV9 to TRBJ2-5, with TRBD2 as a possible D gene (6 bases). CDR1 and CDR2 (germline): SGDLS, YYNGEE. The V end lost 0 bases, the J end lost 7 bases, and 10 bases lay between the germline ends. The CDR3 spans 13 residues.

This chain uses TRBV7-3 with TRBJ2-1; a weak D match, TRBD2 (6 bases). V lost 1 base, J lost 7 bases, and 11 bases lay in between. CDR1 and CDR2 from the germline V gene are SGHTA and FQGTGA. The CDR3 contains 14 residues. CDR3 in amino acids: CASSLSHGGNEQFF. Written as DNA, the CDR3 is TGTGCCAGCAGCTTAAGCCACGGAGGGAATGAGCAGTTCTTC.